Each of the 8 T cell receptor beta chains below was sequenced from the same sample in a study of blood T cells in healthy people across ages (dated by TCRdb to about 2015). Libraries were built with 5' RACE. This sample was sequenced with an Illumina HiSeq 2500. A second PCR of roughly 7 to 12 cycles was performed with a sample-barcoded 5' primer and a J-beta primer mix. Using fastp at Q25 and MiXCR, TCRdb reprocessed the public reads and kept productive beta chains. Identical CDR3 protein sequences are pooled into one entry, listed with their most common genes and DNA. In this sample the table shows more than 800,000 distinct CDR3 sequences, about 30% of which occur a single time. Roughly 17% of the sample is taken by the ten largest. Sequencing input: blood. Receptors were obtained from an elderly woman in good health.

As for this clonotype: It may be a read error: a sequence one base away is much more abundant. The CDR3 coding sequence is TGTGCCAGCAGCCTAGATGGAGTAGACTATGGCTCCACCTTC. Amino acids: CASSLDGVDYGSTF. This rearrangement joins TRBV7-2 to TRBJ1-2; D call uncertain. The germline CDR1 and CDR2 sequences are SGHTA and FQGNSA. The CDR3 is made up of 14 amino acids.

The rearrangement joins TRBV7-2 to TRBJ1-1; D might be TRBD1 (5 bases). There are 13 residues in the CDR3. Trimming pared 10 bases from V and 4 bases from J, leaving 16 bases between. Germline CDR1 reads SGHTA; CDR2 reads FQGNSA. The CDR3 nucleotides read TGTGCCACCCTTTGGGGGAGGGGCACTGAAGCTTTCTTT. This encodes CATLWGRGTEAFF.

CDR3 DNA: TGCGCCAGCAGCTCCACCCTGACTAGCGGGAGGGGAGATACGCAGTATTTT. Protein product: CASSSTLTSGRGDTQYF. The V and J genes are TRBV5-1 and TRBJ2-3; 14 nucleotides agree with TRBD2. Germline V gives CDR1 SGHRS, CDR2 YFSETQ. This CDR3 has 17 amino acids. The V and J ends lost 3 bases and 5 bases, in that order; junction bases with no gene match: 8.

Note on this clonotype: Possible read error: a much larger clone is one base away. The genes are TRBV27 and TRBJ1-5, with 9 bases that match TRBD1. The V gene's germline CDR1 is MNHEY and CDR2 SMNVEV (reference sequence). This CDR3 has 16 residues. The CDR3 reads CAGSPRDRVGNQPQHF. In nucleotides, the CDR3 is TGTGCCGGCAGTCCTAGGGACAGGGTAGGTAATCAGCCCCAGCATTTT.

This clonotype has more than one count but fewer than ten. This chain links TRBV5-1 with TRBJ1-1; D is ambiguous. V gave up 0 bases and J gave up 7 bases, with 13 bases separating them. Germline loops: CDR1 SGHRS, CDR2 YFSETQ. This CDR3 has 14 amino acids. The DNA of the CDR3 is TGCGCCAGCAGCTTGGAAGGGAAAGGAATTGAAGCTTTCTTT. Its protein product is CASSLEGKGIEAFF.

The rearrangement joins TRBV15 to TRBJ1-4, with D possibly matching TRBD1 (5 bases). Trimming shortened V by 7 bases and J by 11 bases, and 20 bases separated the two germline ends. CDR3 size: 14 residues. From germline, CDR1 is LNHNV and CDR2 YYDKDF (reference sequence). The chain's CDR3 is CATNSGTPGGKLFF. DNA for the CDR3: TGTGCCACCAACTCAGGGACTCCGGGGGGGAAACTGTTTTTT.

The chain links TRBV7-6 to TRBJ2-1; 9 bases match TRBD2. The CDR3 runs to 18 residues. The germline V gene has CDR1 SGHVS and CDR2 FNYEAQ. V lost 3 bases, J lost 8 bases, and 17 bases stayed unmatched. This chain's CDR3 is CASSLASGVNNGRDEQFF. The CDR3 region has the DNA TGTGCCAGCAGCTTGGCTAGCGGGGTTAATAACGGTCGGGATGAGCAGTTCTTC.

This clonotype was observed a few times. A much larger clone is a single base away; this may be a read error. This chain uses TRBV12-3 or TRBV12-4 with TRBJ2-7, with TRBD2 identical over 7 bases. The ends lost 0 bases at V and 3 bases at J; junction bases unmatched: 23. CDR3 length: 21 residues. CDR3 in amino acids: CASSLALGRAGGRDYSYEQYF. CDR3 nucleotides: TGTGCCAGCAGTTTAGCGCTAGGGAGGGCCGGCGGCAGAGACTACAGCTACGAGCAGTACTTC.